The TCR beta chain described here comes from a study of spatial heterogeneity in lung cancer. This clonotype was counted at least ten times. This sample's time point: sample taken at primary tumor resection. Material for sequencing was whole RNA from tumor, nontumor lung or frozen PBMC, left unsorted. V was pared by 9 bases and J by 0 bases, with 18 bases between. Germline CDR1 LGHNT, CDR2 FRNRAP. The CDR3 consists of 17 residues. TCRdb called the 5' RACE reads again in MiXCR, with one record for every CDR3 protein. Among about 36,000 distinct CDR3 sequences, approximately 7.2% were seen once, and the ten largest hold 25% to 35%.

V and J are TRBV12-5 and TRBJ2-6; no clear D. This sequence originates from a female donor with early-stage non-small cell lung cancer. The material was PBMCs, obtained at surgery. CDR3 coding DNA: TGTGCTAGCTTAGACGATCTCCACCCCTCTGGGGCCAACGTCCTGACTTTC. Protein sequence: CASLDDLHPSGANVLTF.